What follows are 15 T cell receptor beta chains derived from one specimen sequenced in a study of shared clonotypes between healthy human individuals. Here immunoSEQ multiplex PCR was the method, and the copy in TCRdb shows in-frame clones only, minus some. This sample has about 2.4 million clones, with 80% to 95% found just once. Sequencing was performed on naive CD4+ T cells from PBMCs. Subset described: CD45RA+ positively selected. The receptors shown here come from a young man in good health. Some clones in this sample may be carry-over from other donors' samples.

Only a few counts were recorded for this clone. The rearrangement links TRBV4-1 to TRBJ1-5, with 7 bases identical to TRBD1. The CDR3 has 16 amino acids. The junction had 9 bases not matched to a gene; V was cut back by 1 base and J by 6 bases. Germline V lookup: CDR1 MGHRA, CDR2 YSYEKL. CDR3 nucleotide sequence: TGCGCCAGCAGCCAAGTAATCTCACAGGGGATTCAGCCCCAGCATTTT. It specifies CASSQVISQGIQPQHF.

The gene calls are TRBV15 and TRBJ2-7; 8 bases are a match to TRBD2. CDR3 length: 15 residues. The V gene end was trimmed by 5 bases and the J gene end by 7 bases; junction bases not matched to a gene: 13. Germline CDR1 and CDR2: LNHNV and YYDKDF (reference sequence). The CDR3 loop is CATSLPGLGGEEQYF. The CDR3, as DNA: TGTGCCACCAGCCTTCCGGGACTAGGGGGTGAGGAGCAGTACTTC.

The V call is TRBV11-1, the J call TRBJ2-1, with 7 bases lining up with TRBD2. Germline V gene sequence: CDR1 SGHAT, CDR2 FQDESV (reference sequence). The V gene end was trimmed by 5 bases and the J gene end by 5 bases; junction bases not matched to a gene: 15. The CDR3 length is 17 residues. Here the CDR3 reads CASSLDSRLAGNNEQFF. The CDR3 bases are TGTGCCAGCAGCCTAGACTCCCGACTAGCCGGGAACAATGAGCAGTTCTTC.

The J gene is TRBJ1-4, the V gene TRBV28; the D gene is possibly TRBD1 (6 bases). Germline CDR1 reads MDHEN; CDR2 reads SYDVKM. The CDR3 totals 14 residues. The V gene lost 5 bases and the J gene lost 8 bases, with 15 bases spanning the gap. This chain's CDR3 is CASSRWGAEEKLFF. CDR3 bases: TGTGCCAGCAGTCGTTGGGGGGCCGAAGAAAAACTGTTTTTT.

This rearrangement joins TRBV7-3 to TRBJ2-1, with a possible D match to TRBD2 (6 bases). Trimming took off 8 bases at V and 5 bases at J, with 13 bases between the two ends. CDR3 size: 13 residues. Germline CDR1 reads SGHTA; CDR2 reads FQGTGA. The CDR3 region is CASAGGRDNEQFF. CDR3 sequence (DNA): TGTGCCAGCGCCGGAGGGCGAGACAATGAGCAGTTCTTC.

The J gene is TRBJ2-7, the V gene TRBV5-1; D is unresolved. Germline V gives CDR1 SGHRS, CDR2 YFSETQ. The V gene lost 5 bases and the J gene lost 3 bases, with 6 bases spanning the gap. This CDR3 is built from 11 residues. Here the CDR3 reads CASRYLYEQYF. In DNA form, the CDR3 reads TGCGCCAGCAGGTACCTCTACGAGCAGTACTTC.

This chain uses TRBV5-1 with TRBJ1-1, with 10 bases fitting TRBD1. Per the germline V gene, CDR1 is SGHRS and CDR2 is YFSETQ. J lost 5 bases, V lost 4 bases, and 8 bases had no gene match. The CDR3 has 15 amino acids. The CDR3 DNA is TGCGCCAGCAGCAAGACAGGGGGCTCGGGGACTGAAGCTTTCTTT. Translation gives CASSKTGGSGTEAFF.

V is TRBV6-5 and J is TRBJ1-1; D call uncertain. V was shortened by 4 bases and J by 8 bases, with 11 bases between the two germline ends. The CDR3 is made up of 12 amino acids. CDR1 MNHEY and CDR2 SVGAGI come from the germline V gene. The CDR3 loop reads CASSSIQGEAFF. The CDR3 coding sequence is TGTGCCAGCAGTTCGATTCAAGGGGAAGCTTTCTTT.

V usage is TRBV30 and J usage is TRBJ2-5; 11 bases fit TRBD1. Per germline, CDR1 GTSNPN and CDR2 SVGIG (reference sequence). The CDR3 is made up of 14 amino acids. V shed 5 bases, J shed 5 bases, and the junction held 7 bases outside the gene matches. In DNA, the CDR3 is TGTGCCTGGGTTGGACAGGGGGCAGGGGAGACCCAGTACTTC. Amino acid sequence: CAWVGQGAGETQYF.

About this clone: Other DNA variants within this sample encode the same CDR3. The rearrangement joins TRBV6-5 to TRBJ2-3; 10 nucleotides agree with TRBD1. Germline V lookup: CDR1 MNHEY, CDR2 SVGAGI. The V gene end was trimmed by 2 bases and the J gene end by 1 base; junction bases not matched to a gene: 0. The CDR3 sequence is 15 residues long. The CDR3 coding sequence is TGTGCCAGCAGTTACGGGACAGGGGGCACAGATACGCAGTATTTT. It codes for CASSYGTGGTDTQYF.

The chain carries TRBV6-6 and TRBJ2-1; no definite D call. Germline-derived CDR1 and CDR2 are MNHNY and SVGAGI (reference sequence). With 0 bases removed from V and 7 bases from J, the gap between germline ends came to 10 bases. There are 14 residues in the CDR3. In nucleotides, the CDR3 is TGTGCCAGCAGTTACTCGACGATGGGGAATGAGCAGTTCTTC. Translation: CASSYSTMGNEQFF.

The chain has TRBV11-2 and TRBJ1-3, with D perhaps TRBD1 (5 bases). CDR3 length equals 14 residues. Germline CDR1 is SGHAT and CDR2 is FQNNGV. V was cut by 5 bases and J by 9 bases, with 17 bases left in between. The CDR3 here is CASSIPGTFPTIYF. CDR3 in DNA: TGTGCCAGCAGCATACCCGGGACCTTTCCCACCATATATTTT. Variable domain in full (rest from reference TRBV11-2 and TRBJ1-3): EAGVAQSPRYKIIEKRQSVAFWCNPISGHATLYWYQQILGQGPKLLIQFQNNGVVDDSQLPKDRFSAERLKGVDSTLKIQPAKLEDSAVYLCASSIPGTFPTIYFGEGSWLTVV.

This chain joins TRBV7-2 and TRBJ2-5; tentatively, D is TRBD1 (5 bases). This CDR3 region has 16 residues. The germline V and J ends were trimmed by 5 bases and 3 bases, with 19 bases remaining between them. The germline V gene has CDR1 SGHTA and CDR2 FQGNSA. The CDR3 loop reads CASSPGHNNREETQYF. The CDR3 bases are TGTGCCAGCAGCCCTGGACACAATAACCGAGAAGAGACCCAGTACTTC.

The chain employs TRBV9 and TRBJ2-3, with no clear D. Germline values: CDR1 SGDLS, CDR2 YYNGEE. The CDR3 extends over 15 amino acids. V gave up 4 bases and J gave up 2 bases, with 14 bases separating them. The CDR3 nucleotides are TGTGCCAGCAGCAAGCAGGCGGTAAACACAGATACGCAGTATTTT. Translated, it gives CASSKQAVNTDTQYF. Based on the CDR3 plus reference TRBV9 and TRBJ2-3, the full variable domain is DSGVTQTPKHLITATGQRVTLRCSPRSGDLSVYWYQQSLDQGLQFLIQYYNGEERAKGNILERFSAQQFPDLHSELNLSSLELGDSALYFCASSKQAVNTDTQYFGPGTRLTVL.

The V and J genes are TRBV28 and TRBJ1-2; D gene ambiguous. V was cut by 5 bases and J by 7 bases, with 14 bases left in between. The CDR3 spans 13 residues. Germline V gene sequence: CDR1 MDHEN, CDR2 SYDVKM. CDR3 in DNA: TGTGCCAGCAGTCCCCTCTTACTCGCTGGCTACACCTTC. Translating gives CASSPLLLAGYTF.